This TCR beta chain was retrieved from a study of blood T cells in healthy people across ages. Study findings and constraints: Versus aged donors, long-lived donors had higher diversity and more naive CD4+ cells. The lack of PBMC sorting stopped any conclusive naive versus antigen-experienced comparison.

The total RNA that was extracted per sample amounted to at least 5 micrograms. Sample-barcoded 5' priming and a J-beta primer mix drove a second PCR of about 6 to 12 cycles. Via MiXCR, TCRdb re-called the 5' RACE reads, giving one row per CDR3 protein. The data hold around 850,000 distinct CDR3 sequences, with under 40% observed a single time. Turning to this clonotype: The antigen remains unidentified.

The sequence was obtained from a man aged 18 to 29 in good health. Source material: blood.

DNA for the CDR3: TGTGCCAGCAGCCAAGGATCAGTAGTCTCCTACGAGCAGTACTTC. Its protein product is CASSQGSVVSYEQYF. The chain employs TRBV4-2 and TRBJ2-7, with D uncertain. V shed 1 base and J shed 0 bases, with 10 bases lying between them. The CDR3 loop spans 15 amino acids. In germline, CDR1 is LGHNA, CDR2 YNFKEQ.